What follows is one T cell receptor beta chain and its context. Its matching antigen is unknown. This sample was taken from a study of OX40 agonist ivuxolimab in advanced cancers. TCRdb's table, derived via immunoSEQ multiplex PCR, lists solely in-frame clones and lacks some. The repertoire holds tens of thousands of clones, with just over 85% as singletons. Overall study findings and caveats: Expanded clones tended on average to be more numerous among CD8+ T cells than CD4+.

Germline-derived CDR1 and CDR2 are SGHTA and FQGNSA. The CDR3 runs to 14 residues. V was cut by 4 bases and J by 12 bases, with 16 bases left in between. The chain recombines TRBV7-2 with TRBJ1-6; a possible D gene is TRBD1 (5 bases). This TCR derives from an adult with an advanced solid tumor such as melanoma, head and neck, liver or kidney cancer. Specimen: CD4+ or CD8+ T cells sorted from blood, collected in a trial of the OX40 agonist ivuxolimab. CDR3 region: CASSSGQGFQPLHF. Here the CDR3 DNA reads TGTGCCAGCAGCTCGGGCCAGGGCTTTCAACCCCTCCACTTT.